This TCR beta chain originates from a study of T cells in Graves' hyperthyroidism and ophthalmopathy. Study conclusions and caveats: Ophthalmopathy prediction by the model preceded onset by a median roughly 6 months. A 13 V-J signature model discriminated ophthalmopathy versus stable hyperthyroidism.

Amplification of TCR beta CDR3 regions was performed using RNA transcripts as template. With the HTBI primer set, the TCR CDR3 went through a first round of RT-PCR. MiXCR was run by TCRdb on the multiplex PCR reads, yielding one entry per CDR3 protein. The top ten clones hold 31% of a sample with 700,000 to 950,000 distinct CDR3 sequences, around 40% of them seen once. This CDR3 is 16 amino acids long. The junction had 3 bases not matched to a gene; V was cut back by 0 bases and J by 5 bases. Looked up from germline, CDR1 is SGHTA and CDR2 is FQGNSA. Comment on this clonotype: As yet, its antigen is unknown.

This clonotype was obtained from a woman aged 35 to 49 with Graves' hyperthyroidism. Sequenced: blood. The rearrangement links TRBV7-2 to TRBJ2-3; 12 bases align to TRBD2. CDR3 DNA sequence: TGTGCCAGCAGCTTAGCTTCGACTAGCGGGGGAGATACGCAGTATTTT. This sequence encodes CASSLASTSGGDTQYF. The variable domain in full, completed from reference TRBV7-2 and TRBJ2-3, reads GAGVSQSPSNKVTEKGKDVELRCDPISGHTALYWYRQSLGQGLEFLIYFQGNSAPDKSGLPSDRFSAERTGGSVSTLTIQRTQQEDSAVYLCASSLASTSGGDTQYFGPGTRLTVL.